Listed here are 23 T cell receptor beta chains from one sample, sequenced in a study of blood T cell repertoires in COVID-19. Data came from immunoSEQ multiplex PCR; TCRdb stores just in-frame clones and leaves some out. The sample has approximately 230,000 clones; under 90% are singletons. The specimen was PBMCs or T cells enriched from blood (not recorded which). These receptor sequences come from a man aged 40-49 years who had recovered from COVID-19.

This clone was seen a single time. The CDR3 loop reads CASSERTGGYEQYF. For the CDR3, the DNA is TGTGCCAGCAGTGAAAGAACGGGAGGTTACGAGCAGTACTTC. V usage is TRBV25-1 and J usage is TRBJ2-7, with 7 bases fitting TRBD2. Germline-derived CDR1 and CDR2 are MGHDK and SYGVNS. This CDR3 contains 14 residues. V gave up 2 bases and J gave up 4 bases; unmatched junction bases: 5.

The genes are TRBV30 and TRBJ1-5; tentatively, D is TRBD1 (6 bases). Germline CDR1 reads GTSNPN; CDR2 reads SVGIG (reference sequence). This CDR3 region has 13 residues. V lost 2 bases and J 6 bases, leaving 11 bases between the germline ends. CDR3 region: CAWSLGASQPQHF. The CDR3 DNA reads TGTGCCTGGAGTTTGGGGGCAAGTCAGCCCCAGCATTTT.

The rearrangement links TRBV5-5 to TRBJ2-2; 8 positions agree with TRBD2. The length of the CDR3 is 15 residues. The V and J ends lost 1 base and 3 bases, in that order; junction bases with no gene match: 2. Germline CDR1 is SGHKS and CDR2 is YYEKEE (reference sequence). This CDR3 is CASSLMRGDTGELFF. CDR3 coding DNA: TGTGCCAGCAGCTTGATGCGGGGGGACACCGGGGAGCTGTTTTTT.

This rearrangement joins TRBV24-1 to TRBJ2-3; 13 bases map to TRBD2. The V and J ends lost 3 bases and 7 bases, in that order; junction bases with no gene match: 6. CDR1 KGHDR and CDR2 SFDVKD come from the germline V gene. The CDR3 extends over 16 amino acids. The chain's CDR3 is CATSDQTSGGYNTQYF. The CDR3 region has the DNA TGTGCCACCAGTGATCAGACTAGCGGGGGGTATAATACGCAGTATTTT.

This clone was recorded a few times. The V call is TRBV5-5, the J call TRBJ2-1, with a weak D call TRBD1 (5 bases). The V gene's germline CDR1 is SGHKS and CDR2 YYEKEE (reference sequence). V lost 0 bases and J lost 12, with 10 bases in between. CDR3 length equals 12 residues. The CDR3 sequence: CASSLVGQGQFF. The CDR3 DNA reads as TGTGCCAGCAGCTTGGTCGGGCAGGGGCAGTTCTTC.

This clone was seen only a few times. In the same sample, other DNA sequences code for this CDR3. The chain is built from TRBV18 and TRBJ2-7; TRBD1 might be the D (5 bases). Germline assignment: CDR1 KGHSH and CDR2 LQKENI. V lost 2 bases and J lost 1, with 6 bases in between. This CDR3 region has 13 residues. CDR3 in amino acids: CASSPDSSYEQYF. The CDR3 DNA follows: TGTGCCAGCTCACCAGACAGTTCCTACGAGCAGTACTTC.

The V call is TRBV19, the J call TRBJ2-1; 12 positions agree with TRBD2. Germline V lookup: CDR1 LNHDA, CDR2 SQIVND (reference sequence). V was pared by 3 bases and J by 12 bases, with 9 bases of the junction left unmatched. The CDR3 covers 15 residues. For the CDR3, the DNA is TGTGCCAGTAGTATCTTACTAGCGGGAGGCGGTCTGCAGTTCTTC. It encodes CASSILLAGGGLQFF.

The rearrangement uses TRBV7-8 and TRBJ2-7; maybe TRBD1 (5 bases). The germline gives CDR1 SGHVS, CDR2 FQNEAQ. V was shortened by 2 bases and J by 0 bases, with 8 bases between the two germline ends. The CDR3 loop spans 14 amino acids. CDR3 nucleotides: TGTGCCAGCAGCTTAACAGGCGGCTCCTACGAGCAGTACTTC. Translated: CASSLTGGSYEQYF.

The chain is built from TRBV11-2 and TRBJ1-2; the D gene is possibly TRBD1 (5 bases). CDR3 length equals 17 residues. Between the trimmed V and J ends, which lost 5 bases and 2 bases, there was a span of 21 bases. The germline gives CDR1 SGHAT, CDR2 FQNNGV. The CDR3 protein is CASSQPPEGLINYGYTF. DNA for the CDR3: TGTGCCAGCAGCCAGCCCCCCGAGGGACTGATAAACTATGGCTACACCTTC.

The CDR3 DNA reads as TGTGCCAGCAGTGAAGCGGTGACAGGGGGCTACGATCAGCCCCAGCATTTT. Protein sequence: CASSEAVTGGYDQPQHF. The J gene is TRBJ1-5, the V gene TRBV2, with 10 bases identical to TRBD1. Germline CDR1 and CDR2: SNHLY and FYNNEI. V lost 0 bases and J lost 5; bases outside the gene matches: 7. This CDR3 comprises 17 residues.

V gene TRBV9 combines with J gene TRBJ2-1; possibly TRBD2 for D (5 bases). The CDR3 covers 17 residues. Germline assignment: CDR1 SGDLS and CDR2 YYNGEE. Trimming removed 0 bases from V and 3 bases from J, with 16 bases in between. The CDR3 sequence is CASSVVAGGGIYNEQFF. CDR3 nucleotide sequence: TGTGCCAGCAGCGTAGTAGCCGGAGGAGGTATCTACAATGAGCAGTTCTTC.

Concerning this clone: One end of the junction is discordant with germline, which a read error may explain. The chain couples TRBV6-5 to TRBJ1-1; no firm D call. The CDR3 totals 13 residues. From germline, CDR1 is MNHEY and CDR2 SVGAGI. This chain's CDR3 is CASSDSSGVGAFF. CDR3 bases: TGTGCCAGCAGTGACTCAAGCGGGGTGGGAGCTTTCTTT.

CDR3 amino acids: CASSLQGSGQDYGYTF. In nucleotides, the CDR3 is TGCGCCAGCAGCCTACAAGGGTCGGGACAGGACTATGGCTACACCTTC. This chain connects TRBV4-1 to TRBJ1-2, with 8 bases identical to TRBD1. This CDR3 is 16 amino acids long. Trimming took 4 bases from V and 3 from J; bases not matched to a gene: 10. Per germline, CDR1 MGHRA and CDR2 YSYEKL.

The chain employs TRBV7-2 and TRBJ2-3; 10 bases agree with TRBD2. The V segment lost 1 base and the J segment 11 bases; nucleotides outside the gene matches: 15. This CDR3 spans 17 amino acids. The germline gives CDR1 SGHTA, CDR2 FQGNSA. Here the CDR3 DNA reads TGTGCCAGCAGCTTAGAGAGCGGGGGGGCATCCGCGATCAAGCAGTATTTT. Translating gives CASSLESGGASAIKQYF.

This rearrangement joins TRBV4-1 to TRBJ2-7; D might be TRBD2 (6 bases). The CDR3 sequence is 13 residues long. In germline, CDR1 is MGHRA, CDR2 YSYEKL. V dropped 4 bases and J dropped 0 bases, with 7 bases sitting between them. The CDR3 nucleotides are TGCGCCAGCAGCCTCGGGAGCTCCTACGAGCAGTACTTC. Translated, it gives CASSLGSSYEQYF.

The V gene is TRBV3-1 (or the pseudogene TRBV3-2), the J gene TRBJ1-5, with D unclear. V was trimmed by 3 bases and J by 5 bases, leaving 8 bases between them. The CDR3 is 13 residues long. The germline CDR1 and CDR2 sequences are LGHDT and YNNKEL (reference sequence). The CDR3 DNA is TGTGCCAGCAGCCAGACTCGCGATCAGCCCCAGCATTTT. This gives the protein CASSQTRDQPQHF.

The chain combines TRBV18 with TRBJ2-7, with 8 bases lining up with TRBD1. The germline gives CDR1 KGHSH, CDR2 LQKENI. After removal of 3 bases from V and 5 bases from J, the junction contained 6 bases not matched to a gene. The CDR3 has 14 amino acids. The CDR3 region has the DNA TGTGCCAGCTCACCCTCGACAGGGGCCAACGAGCAGTACTTC. It codes for CASSPSTGANEQYF.

The chain joins TRBV11-2 to TRBJ1-2, with D perhaps matching TRBD1 (5 bases). The V gene lost 4 bases and the J gene lost 0 bases, with 15 bases spanning the gap. The CDR3 length is 16 residues. Germline-derived CDR1 and CDR2 are SGHAT and FQNNGV. CDR3 bases: TGTGCCAGCAGCTCTCCCCGGACACCAGCTAACTATGGCTACACCTTC. Its protein product is CASSSPRTPANYGYTF.

The J gene is TRBJ1-1, the V gene TRBV4-1; the D gene is possibly TRBD1 (6 bases). Per germline, CDR1 MGHRA and CDR2 YSYEKL. The CDR3 covers 17 residues. V shed 0 bases and J shed 1 base, with 15 bases lying between them. The CDR3 spells CASSQDPAGAWNTEAFF. The DNA of the CDR3 is TGCGCCAGCAGCCAAGATCCGGCAGGGGCCTGGAACACTGAAGCTTTCTTT.

V gene TRBV5-1 combines with J gene TRBJ2-7; tentative D call: TRBD2 (6 bases). Germline-derived CDR1 and CDR2 are SGHRS and YFSETQ. The CDR3 runs to 15 residues. With 4 bases removed from V and 5 bases from J, the gap between germline ends came to 19 bases. Here the CDR3 DNA reads TGCGCCAGCAGCCGGGGGACCGCCGGAGCCCACGAGCAGTACTTC. This sequence encodes CASSRGTAGAHEQYF.

J is TRBJ2-7 and V is TRBV18, with TRBD1 matching over 7 bases. V trimming: 6 bases; J trimming: 4 bases; junction bases outside the gene matches: 3. This CDR3 has 12 amino acids. Germline V gene data show CDR1 as KGHSH and CDR2 as LQKENI. The CDR3 region has the DNA TGTGCCAGCTCCCTACAGGGGTACGAGCAGTACTTC. Its translation is CASSLQGYEQYF. The whole variable domain, filled in from reference TRBV18 and TRBJ2-7, reads NAGVMQNPRHLVRRRGQEARLRCSPMKGHSHVYWYRQLPEEGLKFMVYLQKENIIDESGMPKERFSAEFPKEGPSILRIQQVVRGDSAAYFCASSLQGYEQYFGPGTRLTVT.

The V and J genes are TRBV3-1 (or the pseudogene TRBV3-2) and TRBJ2-3; D is possibly TRBD1 (6 bases). Trimming stripped 0 bases from V and 4 bases from J, with 11 bases between. Germline-derived CDR1 and CDR2 are LGHDT and YNNKEL (reference sequence). The CDR3 contains 15 residues. The CDR3: CASSQDRGNPDTQYF. The CDR3 nucleotides read TGTGCCAGCAGCCAAGATAGGGGGAACCCAGATACGCAGTATTTT.

The chain is built from TRBV30 and TRBJ2-3; 14 bases are shared with TRBD2. This CDR3 comprises 17 residues. CDR1 GTSNPN and CDR2 SVGIG come from the germline V gene (reference sequence). The V segment lost 0 bases and the J segment 4 bases; nucleotides outside the gene matches: 6. The DNA of the CDR3 is TGTGCCTGGAGTGTACGAAGGGGACTAGCGGGGGCAGATACGCAGTATTTT. Translating it yields CAWSVRRGLAGADTQYF.